One sample yielded the 32 T cell receptor beta chains listed below, sequenced in a study of regulatory T cells in long-lasting Graves disease. The time point was: newly diagnosed GD, antithyroid drugs for less than 3 months. Generation of the TCR library employed RNA extracted from PBMCs. For TCR beta, libraries came from iRepertoire HTBI primers and Arm-PCR of CDR3 regions. One entry per CDR3 protein results from TCRdb running MiXCR on the multiplex PCR reads. This sample has approximately 560,000 distinct CDR3 sequences, with 15% to 20% found just once. These same records also appear under a second study, on T cells in Graves' hyperthyroidism and ophthalmopathy.

The sequencing used peripheral blood mononuclear cells (PBMCs), collected at new diagnosis, from a patient treated with antithyroid drugs. These receptors originate from a man between 18 and 29 years old with Graves disease.

Regarding this clonotype: This CDR3 is missing its conserved last phenylalanine or tryptophan, likely due to a read error. J is TRBJ1-2 and V is TRBV6-1; unclear D gene. There are 13 residues in the CDR3. V was clipped by 2 bases and J by 7 bases, with 11 bases between them. Germline V lookup: CDR1 MNHNS, CDR2 SASEGT. The CDR3 sequence is CASSERDTGGYTS. The CDR3 nucleotides are TGTGCCAGCAGTGAAAGGGATACCGGTGGCTACACCTCC.

This clonotype was recorded many times. The rearrangement uses TRBV11-2 and TRBJ2-3; D unresolved. Germline values: CDR1 SGHAT, CDR2 FQNNGV. V shed 0 bases and J shed 0 bases, with 10 bases lying between them. The CDR3 is 16 residues long. The chain's CDR3 is CASSLDLWQSTDTQYF. The CDR3 DNA sequence: TGTGCCAGCAGCTTAGACTTATGGCAGAGCACAGATACGCAGTATTTT.

The rearrangement uses TRBV2 and TRBJ2-7; possible D gene TRBD1, 5 bases. CDR1 is SNHLY, CDR2 FYNNEI, per germline. The CDR3 is 14 amino acids. The V and J ends lost 7 bases and 0 bases respectively, with 13 bases between them. Here the CDR3 reads CASIWAGISYEQYF. The CDR3 DNA reads as TGTGCCAGCATTTGGGCAGGGATCTCCTACGAGCAGTACTTC.

The sample holds many counts of this clonotype. This chain uses TRBV28 with TRBJ2-1; 11 bases match TRBD1. This CDR3 comprises 16 residues. V lost 3 bases and J lost 8; bases outside the gene matches: 9. Germline CDR1 MDHEN, CDR2 SYDVKM. Here the CDR3 reads CASSFGGTGGRDEQFF. In nucleotides, the CDR3 is TGTGCCAGCAGTTTTGGCGGGACAGGGGGAAGAGATGAGCAGTTCTTC.

The CDR3 region has the DNA TGTGCCAGCAGTAAGCAGGACAACTATGGCTACACCTTC. As protein: CASSKQDNYGYTF. V gene TRBV12-3 or TRBV12-4 combines with J gene TRBJ1-2; D is unresolved. V shed 5 bases and J shed 2 bases, with 9 bases lying between them. The CDR3 totals 13 residues.

The sample holds many counts of this clonotype. The chain carries TRBV7-3 and TRBJ2-5; D unclear. Trimming removed 1 base at V and 1 base at J, with 10 bases between. The germline gives CDR1 SGHTA, CDR2 FQGTGA. The CDR3 has 15 residues. The CDR3 coding sequence is TGTGCCAGCAGCTTAATAGGGTCCCCCCAAGAGACCCAGTACTTC. Its protein is CASSLIGSPQETQYF.

This clonotype was detected a few times. The chain carries TRBV30 and TRBJ2-2; 8 positions agree with TRBD1. The germline gives CDR1 GTSNPN, CDR2 SVGIG (reference sequence). The J segment lost 4 bases and the V segment lost 4 bases, leaving 8 bases of the junction unmatched. The CDR3 loop spans 15 amino acids. Here the CDR3 reads CAWIRGQGATGELFF. The CDR3 region has the DNA TGTGCCTGGATTCGGGGGCAGGGGGCCACCGGGGAGCTGTTTTTT.

The V call is TRBV19, the J call TRBJ2-7, with 8 bases aligning to TRBD2. The CDR3 contains 15 residues. Per the germline V gene, CDR1 is LNHDA and CDR2 is SQIVND (reference sequence). V shed 3 bases, J shed 3 bases, and the junction held 7 bases outside the gene matches. DNA of the CDR3: TGTGCCAGTAGTATGACATCCGGGAGGGTCTACGAGCAGTACTTC. Amino acids: CASSMTSGRVYEQYF.

This clonotype has at least ten counts. The chain recombines TRBV27 with TRBJ1-6; D is undetermined. Germline V gene lookup returns CDR1 MNHEY and CDR2 SMNVEV (reference sequence). This CDR3 contains 12 residues. V was shortened by 7 bases and J by 14 bases, with 15 bases between the two germline ends. This CDR3 reads CASTSPPATLHF. DNA of the CDR3: TGTGCCAGCACCTCCCCCCCCGCCACCCTCCACTTT.

Remarks on this clonotype: Likely a read error: the CDR3 ends without its conserved phenylalanine or tryptophan. The chain employs TRBV7-8 and TRBJ1-6; no clear D gene. The germline gives CDR1 SGHVS, CDR2 FQNEAQ. This CDR3 is 12 amino acids long. The V gene lost 1 base and the J gene lost 11 bases, with 6 bases spanning the gap. The CDR3 sequence: CASSLGRAPLHY. CDR3 sequence (DNA): TGTGCCAGCAGCTTAGGGCGAGCACCCCTCCACTAT.

This clonotype was found a few times. The chain carries TRBV14 and TRBJ2-1, with a possible D match to TRBD2 (5 bases). From germline, CDR1 is SGHDN and CDR2 FVKESK. The CDR3 sequence is 14 residues long. V was cut by 4 bases and J by 4 bases, with 11 bases left in between. This CDR3 is CASSPILGYNEQFF. The CDR3 DNA follows: TGTGCCAGCAGCCCCATACTAGGTTACAATGAGCAGTTCTTC.

The chain links TRBV5-1 to TRBJ2-3; tentative D call: TRBD1 (6 bases). Deletions cut 5 bases from V and 6 bases from J, with 13 bases between. The length of the CDR3 is 13 residues. Germline V gives CDR1 SGHRS, CDR2 YFSETQ. CDR3 sequence reads: CASSNDRSDTQYF. CDR3 sequence (DNA): TGCGCCAGCAGTAATGACAGGTCCGATACGCAGTATTTT.

This clonotype was observed at least ten times. V gene TRBV11-2 combines with J gene TRBJ1-2; a possible D gene is TRBD1 (5 bases). In germline, CDR1 is SGHAT, CDR2 FQNNGV. V was clipped by 6 bases and J by 8 bases, with 22 bases between them. This CDR3 spans 15 amino acids. The CDR3 coding sequence is TGTGCCAGCAGACGCCCCGGAGGGACGACCCGGGGCTACACCTTC. Translating gives CASRRPGGTTRGYTF.

This clonotype was observed a handful of times. V is TRBV18 and J is TRBJ1-1; TRBD1 aligns across 7 bases. This CDR3 region has 16 residues. In germline, CDR1 is KGHSH, CDR2 LQKENI. The ends lost 3 bases at V and 3 bases at J; junction bases unmatched: 10. The DNA for the CDR3 is TGTGCCAGCTCACCTCCAGACAGGGTTGTCGACACTGAAGCTTTCTTT. The encoded protein is CASSPPDRVVDTEAFF.

This clonotype was seen just once. V gene TRBV7-2 combines with J gene TRBJ2-3; the match to TRBD2 covers 13 bases. Germline V gene lookup returns CDR1 SGHTA and CDR2 FQGNSA. This CDR3 is built from 16 residues. The trim removed 4 bases at V and 4 bases at J, leaving 5 bases unmatched. Written as DNA, the CDR3 is TGTGCCAGCAGCTCTAGGACTAGCGGGAGACCAGATACGCAGTATTTT. Protein: CASSSRTSGRPDTQYF.

This clonotype came up many times. The CDR3: CASTPGTGRNNEQFF. CDR3 DNA sequence: TGTGCCAGCACACCTGGGACAGGGCGAAACAATGAGCAGTTCTTC. The chain is built from TRBV28 and TRBJ2-1; 9 bases map to TRBD1. This CDR3 region has 15 residues. Germline CDR1 MDHEN, CDR2 SYDVKM. Trimming took 7 bases from V and 5 from J; bases not matched to a gene: 9.

This clonotype has only a few counts. V and J are TRBV7-3 and TRBJ2-1; 14 bases are a match to TRBD2. Germline V lookup: CDR1 SGHTA, CDR2 FQGTGA. CDR3 length: 17 amino acids. The V segment lost 5 bases and the J segment 7 bases; nucleotides outside the gene matches: 10. CDR3 sequence reads: CASSPLGLAGDGNEQFF. In nucleotides, the CDR3 is TGTGCCAGCAGCCCCCTGGGACTAGCGGGAGACGGGAATGAGCAGTTCTTC.

The chain carries TRBV20-1 and TRBJ2-2; D is possibly TRBD2 (5 bases). V dropped 5 bases and J dropped 2 bases, with 9 bases sitting between them. CDR3 length: 13 amino acids. The germline gives CDR1 DFQATT, CDR2 SNEGSKA (reference sequence). CDR3 bases: TGCAGTGCTGCCCGGACTAACACCGGGGAGCTGTTTTTT. Its translation is CSAARTNTGELFF.

The table lists this clonotype with a few counts. V is TRBV4-1 and J is TRBJ2-1, with 12 positions matching TRBD2. The V gene end was trimmed by 3 bases and the J gene end by 11 bases; junction bases not matched to a gene: 20. The CDR3 loop spans 19 amino acids. The germline V gene has CDR1 MGHRA and CDR2 YSYEKL. The CDR3 DNA sequence: TGCGCCAGCAGCCACGGGCTCATCTCTAGCGGGAGGGCCATTAGGCAGCAGTTCTTC. This translates into CASSHGLISSGRAIRQQFF.

In its sample, this clonotype was seen many times. The rearrangement links TRBV28 to TRBJ1-4; a possible D gene is TRBD1 (5 bases). Germline V gives CDR1 MDHEN, CDR2 SYDVKM. The V end lost 3 bases, the J end lost 8 bases, and 16 bases lay between the germline ends. This CDR3 region has 15 residues. CDR3 region: CASSFLGRVEEKLFF. Here the CDR3 DNA reads TGTGCCAGCAGTTTCCTCGGCAGGGTAGAGGAAAAACTGTTTTTT.

The J gene is TRBJ2-5, the V gene TRBV19; D is unclear. The CDR3 consists of 15 residues. Trimming took 4 bases from V and 5 from J, leaving 17 bases between them. Germline V gives CDR1 LNHDA, CDR2 SQIVND (reference sequence). The CDR3 sequence: CASSSNAAVGETQYF. DNA of the CDR3: TGTGCCAGTAGTAGTAACGCGGCCGTTGGGGAGACCCAGTACTTC.

This clonotype was picked up a small number of times. The chain has TRBV14 and TRBJ2-3; 9 bases are a match to TRBD1. This CDR3 has 17 residues. V was clipped by 1 base and J by 4 bases; unmatched bases: 9. The germline V gene encodes CDR1 SGHDN and CDR2 FVKESK. CDR3 bases: TGTGCCAGCAGCCAAGTAGGACCGGGACAGGGACCAGATACGCAGTATTTT. It translates to CASSQVGPGQGPDTQYF. Filled out from reference TRBV14 and TRBJ2-3, the complete variable domain reads EAGVTQFPSHSVIEKGQTVTLRCDPISGHDNLYWYRRVMGKEIKFLLHFVKESKQDESGMPNNRFLAERTGGTYSTLKVQPAELEDSGVYFCASSQVGPGQGPDTQYFGPGTRLTVL.

This clonotype has more than one count but fewer than ten. This chain joins TRBV5-1 and TRBJ2-2; TRBD1 matches 8 bases. This CDR3 spans 15 amino acids. Germline CDR1 reads SGHRS; CDR2 reads YFSETQ. V shed 4 bases and J 3 bases; nucleotides not matched to a gene: 5. The CDR3 bases are TGCGCCAGCAGCATGGACAGGGATTACACCGGGGAGCTGTTTTTT. It encodes CASSMDRDYTGELFF.

Worth noting for this clonotype: This clone may be a read error of a much larger clone one base away. The chain is built from TRBV12-3 or TRBV12-4 and TRBJ1-2; no firm D call. This CDR3 region has 12 residues. Trimming took 3 bases from V and 2 from J, leaving 4 bases between them. The CDR3 protein is CASSFRNYGYTF. Here the CDR3 DNA reads TGTGCCAGCAGTTTCAGGAACTATGGCTACACCTTC.

This clonotype was recorded at least ten times. The chain combines TRBV3-1 with TRBJ2-1, with 8 bases aligning to TRBD1. This CDR3 is built from 15 residues. Germline V CDR1 and CDR2: LGHDT, YNNKEL (reference sequence). The V and J ends lost 5 bases and 3 bases, in that order; junction bases with no gene match: 6. CDR3 DNA sequence: TGTGCCAGCAGCGTCCCGGGACAGGACTACAATGAGCAGTTCTTC. As protein: CASSVPGQDYNEQFF.

This clonotype occurred many times. The rearrangement uses TRBV27 and TRBJ1-3; 7 bases are shared with TRBD1. Germline CDR1 and CDR2: MNHEY and SMNVEV (reference sequence). V trimming: 3 bases; J trimming: 4 bases; junction bases outside the gene matches: 6. CDR3 length equals 15 residues. CDR3 DNA: TGTGCCAGCAGTTTCGGGACAGAGCTGGGAAACACCATATATTTT. This encodes CASSFGTELGNTIYF.

Turning to this clonotype: This could be a read error, since a much larger clone is one nucleotide away. V is TRBV30 and J is TRBJ1-2, with TRBD1 as a possible D gene (5 bases). The germline V and J ends were trimmed by 0 bases and 7 bases, with 21 bases remaining between them. This CDR3 spans 16 amino acids. In germline, CDR1 is GTSNPN, CDR2 SVGIG (reference sequence). CDR3 region: CAWSVWFSGSRSGYTF. The CDR3 coding sequence is TGTGCCTGGAGTGTATGGTTTTCAGGGTCCCGGAGTGGCTACACCTTC.

This sequence joins TRBV20-1 and TRBJ2-1, with D perhaps matching TRBD2 (5 bases). There are 13 residues in the CDR3. In germline, CDR1 is DFQATT, CDR2 SNEGSKA (reference sequence). Trimming stripped 6 bases from V and 8 bases from J, with 17 bases between. The CDR3 region is CSAPPYGSDEQFF. The DNA of the CDR3 is TGCAGTGCCCCCCCTTATGGGAGCGATGAGCAGTTCTTC.

This clonotype was found a few times. V usage is TRBV19 and J usage is TRBJ2-6; D possibly corresponds to TRBD2 (5 bases). This CDR3 has 18 residues. CDR1 is LNHDA, CDR2 SQIVND, per germline (reference sequence). V was clipped by 2 bases and J by 0 bases, with 14 bases between them. The CDR3 is CASSIRRLQHSGANVLTF. In DNA, the CDR3 is TGTGCCAGTAGTATACGGAGGCTACAACACTCTGGGGCCAACGTCCTGACTTTC.

This clonotype has only a few counts. The DNA for the CDR3 is TGTGCCAGCAGCCAAGCCGTGGGAGGGGGAGGCAATCAGCCCCAGCATTTT. Its translation is CASSQAVGGGGNQPQHF. The V gene is TRBV3-1, the J gene TRBJ1-5; possibly TRBD1 for D (6 bases). CDR3 length: 17 amino acids. Trimming left V 1 base short and J 2 bases short, with 15 bases between. Germline lookup yields CDR1 LGHDT and CDR2 YNNKEL (reference sequence).

This clonotype was observed a handful of times. The chain has TRBV20-1 and TRBJ2-5; D is possibly TRBD1 or TRBD2 (5 bases each). CDR1 DFQATT and CDR2 SNEGSKA come from the germline V gene (reference sequence). The length of the CDR3 is 14 residues. Trimming shortened V by 1 base and J by 1 base, and 10 bases separated the two germline ends. CDR3: CSARGGPPQETQYF. The CDR3 DNA sequence: TGCAGTGCTAGAGGGGGACCCCCCCAAGAGACCCAGTACTTC.

The chain joins TRBV14 to TRBJ2-1; 12 bases align to TRBD2. With V trimmed by 5 bases and J by 8 bases, 10 bases remained unmatched. CDR1 is SGHDN, CDR2 FVKESK, per germline. There are 16 residues in the CDR3. The CDR3, as DNA: TGTGCCAGCAGCTTCCGACTAGCGGGAGCTGTCGATGAGCAGTTCTTC. The encoded protein is CASSFRLAGAVDEQFF.